A single sample gave rise to the 6 T cell receptor beta chains below, sequenced in a study of T cell responses to AZD1222 COVID-19 vaccine listed by TCRdb under 2021. The time point label corresponds to: baseline before first vaccination. Libraries came from the immunoSEQ multiplex PCR assay. TCRdb carries this immuneACCESS record with in-frame sequences only. Its versions omit some clonotypes, under half of them owing to an unresolved V gene in the studies checked, with the rest unexplained. Within this sample are tens of thousands of clones, with about 81% of them counted one time only. 25% to 30% of the sample goes to the ten largest clones. The sample in question was peripheral blood, obtained on day 0 of AZD1222 vaccination. These receptors were taken from an adult in good health.

V is TRBV6-6 and J is TRBJ2-2; 7 bases are shared with TRBD1. The CDR3 is made up of 16 amino acids. V shed 4 bases and J 4 bases; nucleotides not matched to a gene: 9. Per the germline V gene, CDR1 is MNHNY and CDR2 is SVGAGI (reference sequence). The CDR3 nucleotides read TGTGCCAGCAGTTCCCGACAGGGCGCGAGCACCGGGGAGCTGTTTTTT. It is translated as CASSSRQGASTGELFF.

This chain joins TRBV7-2 and TRBJ2-1; tentatively, D is TRBD1 or TRBD2 (5 bases each). V lost 0 bases and J lost 10, with 10 bases in between. The CDR3 covers 13 residues. Germline assignment: CDR1 SGHTA and CDR2 FQGNSA. The CDR3, as DNA: TGTGCCAGCAGCTTAGCAGGGACGAGAGAGCAGTTCTTC. The encoded protein is CASSLAGTREQFF.

The V and J genes are TRBV7-9 and TRBJ1-1, with TRBD1 matching 9 bases. With 4 bases clipped from V and 5 bases from J, the junction kept 8 bases outside the gene matches. This CDR3 comprises 15 residues. In germline, CDR1 is SEHNR, CDR2 FQNEAQ (reference sequence). This CDR3 is CASSSRTGERTEAFF. CDR3 coding DNA: TGTGCCAGCAGCTCCCGGACAGGGGAAAGGACTGAAGCTTTCTTT.

The rearrangement uses TRBV5-1 and TRBJ2-3; D ambiguous. Germline lookup yields CDR1 SGHRS and CDR2 YFSETQ. The CDR3 totals 14 residues. The V gene lost 6 bases and the J gene lost 4 bases, with 15 bases spanning the gap. CDR3 coding DNA: TGCGCCAGCATTCGTGGAGATTCCTCAGATACGCAGTATTTT. Protein: CASIRGDSSDTQYF.

This clone came up a few times. The V gene is TRBV28, the J gene TRBJ2-2; perhaps TRBD2 as D (5 bases). The germline V gene has CDR1 MDHEN and CDR2 SYDVKM. Trimming took 5 bases from V and 4 from J, leaving 14 bases between them. The CDR3 is 15 residues long. In DNA form, the CDR3 reads TGTGCCAGCAGTGCAGCGGCCTATTCCACCGGGGAGCTGTTTTTT. Its translation is CASSAAAYSTGELFF.

V and J are TRBV24-1 and TRBJ1-5; 9 bases map to TRBD1. Unmatched junction bases numbered 3, after V lost 4 bases and J lost 3 bases. CDR3 length equals 15 residues. Germline V CDR1 and CDR2: KGHDR, SFDVKD. In DNA, the CDR3 is TGTGCCACCAGTGAAGGGACAGGGAACAATCAGCCCCAGCATTTT. Its protein product is CATSEGTGNNQPQHF.